This T cell receptor beta chain was documented in a study of cytomegalovirus exposure and HLA in healthy donors. Clones were read by immunoSEQ multiplex PCR, and TCRdb kept only the in-frame ones, dropping some. This table has 70,000 or so clones, roughly 94% appearing once. A note on this clone: Its antigen is unidentified.

Germline CDR1 SEHNR, CDR2 FQNEAQ (reference sequence). The CDR3 is made up of 12 amino acids. Trimming stripped 8 bases from V and 6 bases from J, with 13 bases between. The study's findings and limits: Investigators reported approximately 150 TCR beta chains as tied to cytomegalovirus.

The V and J genes are TRBV7-9 and TRBJ1-2; D is undetermined. Sequenced: PBMCs. The clonotype originates from a woman aged 18 to 35 in good health and CMV-seropositive. The CDR3 protein is CASAEYENGYTF. The CDR3, as DNA: TGTGCCAGCGCCGAATATGAGAATGGCTACACCTTC. Full variable domain (outside the CDR3, taken from reference TRBV7-9 and TRBJ1-2): DTGVSQNPRHKITKRGQNVTFRCDPISEHNRLYWYRQTLGQGPEFLTYFQNEAQLEKSRLLSDRFSAERPKGSFSTLEIQRTEQGDSAMYLCASAEYENGYTFGSGTRLTVV.